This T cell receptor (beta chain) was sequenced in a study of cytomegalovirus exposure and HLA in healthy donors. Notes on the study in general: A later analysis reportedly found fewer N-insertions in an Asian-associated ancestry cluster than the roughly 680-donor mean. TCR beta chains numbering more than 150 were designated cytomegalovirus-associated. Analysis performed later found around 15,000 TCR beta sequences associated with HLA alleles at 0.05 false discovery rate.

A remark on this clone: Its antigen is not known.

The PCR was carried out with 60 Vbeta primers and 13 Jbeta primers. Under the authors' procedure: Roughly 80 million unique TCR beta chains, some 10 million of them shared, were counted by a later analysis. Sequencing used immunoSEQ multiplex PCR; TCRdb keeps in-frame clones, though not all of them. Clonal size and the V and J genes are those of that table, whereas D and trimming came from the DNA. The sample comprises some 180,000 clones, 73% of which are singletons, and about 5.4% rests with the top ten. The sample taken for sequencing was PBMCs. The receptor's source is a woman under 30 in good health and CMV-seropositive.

CDR3 loop: CATSRDFGRGPTNGYTF. CDR3 nucleotide sequence: TGTGCCACCAGCAGAGATTTTGGCAGGGGGCCAACAAATGGCTACACCTTC. V is TRBV15 and J is TRBJ1-2; TRBD1 matches 8 bases. The CDR3 totals 17 residues. The germline V gene encodes CDR1 LNHNV and CDR2 YYDKDF (reference sequence). Trimming at V came to 0 bases and at J to 6 bases, leaving 12 bases not matched to a gene.